These 11 T cell receptor beta chains came from one sample sequenced in a study of T cells in Graves' hyperthyroidism and ophthalmopathy. The source material, RNA transcripts, was used to amplify TCR beta CDR3 regions. The HTBI primer set drove a first-round RT-PCR of the TCR CDR3. Each CDR3 protein gets one entry after TCRdb re-called the multiplex PCR reads with MiXCR. Counted here are 400,000 to 550,000 distinct CDR3 sequences, roughly an eighth occurring once; the ten biggest clones make up about 17%. Material for sequencing was blood. These receptors were obtained from a young woman with Graves' hyperthyroidism.

This clonotype showed up many times. DNA for the CDR3: TGTGCCAGTAGTATCCCGGGACAGGGGGTAAATGAGCAGTTCTTC. The encoded protein is CASSIPGQGVNEQFF. The V and J genes are TRBV19 and TRBJ2-1; 11 bases are a match to TRBD1. The CDR3 loop spans 15 amino acids. Losses at the gene ends were 3 bases for V and 7 bases for J; bases not matched to a gene: 5. Per the germline V gene, CDR1 is LNHDA and CDR2 is SQIVND (reference sequence).

This clonotype was counted many times. V and J are TRBV11-3 and TRBJ2-2; D not resolved. V lost 2 bases to trimming and J lost 2 bases, with 12 bases between them. Germline-derived CDR1 and CDR2 are SGHNT and YENEEA. This CDR3 comprises 16 residues. In DNA, the CDR3 is TGTGCCAGCAGCTTACGGGCCGTGCCCAACACCGGGGAGCTGTTTTTT. Protein product: CASSLRAVPNTGELFF.

This clonotype was observed at least ten times. The chain carries TRBV7-9 and TRBJ2-1; 7 bases are a match to TRBD2. The germline CDR1 and CDR2 sequences are SEHNR and FQNEAQ (reference sequence). This CDR3 contains 17 residues. V shed 5 bases and J 9 bases; nucleotides not matched to a gene: 19. In DNA form, the CDR3 reads TGTGCCAGCAGCGCATCGGCGGGGGACCGCGGTACAATTGAGCAGTTCTTC. Translating gives CASSASAGDRGTIEQFF.

This clonotype was counted many times. The gene calls are TRBV30 and TRBJ1-1; maybe TRBD1 (6 bases). CDR1 is GTSNPN, CDR2 SVGIG, per germline (reference sequence). CDR3 length: 12 residues. V was trimmed by 4 bases and J by 8 bases, leaving 14 bases between them. The CDR3 DNA reads as TGTGCCTGGATTAGGGGGTCTTGGGAAGCTTTCTTT. Encoded protein: CAWIRGSWEAFF.

In its sample, this clonotype was seen a few times. V and J are TRBV12-3 or TRBV12-4 and TRBJ2-7, with D hard to call. This CDR3 contains 12 residues. V shed 1 base and J shed 6 bases, with 7 bases lying between them. The CDR3 DNA reads TGTGCCAGCAGTTTAGAGCAGATCGAGCAGTACTTC. It translates to CASSLEQIEQYF.

This clonotype was seen more than once but under ten times. The gene calls are TRBV6-1 and TRBJ1-5, with D perhaps matching TRBD1 (5 bases). Germline V lookup: CDR1 MNHNS, CDR2 SASEGT. Trimming removed 1 base at V and 5 bases at J, with 9 bases between. This CDR3 comprises 14 residues. CDR3 DNA sequence: TGTGCCAGCAGTGAAGGGGACGGTTATCAGCCCCAGCATTTT. Residues: CASSEGDGYQPQHF.

In this sample, this clonotype turned up many times. The chain is built from TRBV12-3 or TRBV12-4 and TRBJ2-7; the D is unclear. This CDR3 is 14 amino acids long. The V end was cut by 2 bases, the J end by 5 bases, with 13 bases between. This CDR3 is CASSLQSPNHEQYF. For the CDR3, the DNA is TGTGCCAGCAGTTTACAGTCACCCAACCACGAGCAGTACTTC.

J is TRBJ2-2 and V is TRBV7-2; D perhaps matches TRBD2 (6 bases). Per the germline V gene, CDR1 is SGHTA and CDR2 is FQGNSA. Trimming stripped 2 bases from V and 8 bases from J, with 18 bases between. This CDR3 contains 16 residues. CDR3: CASSLSGDVILGELFF. As DNA, the CDR3 is TGTGCCAGCAGCTTATCGGGGGATGTAATTTTAGGGGAGCTGTTTTTT. Supplemented by reference TRBV7-2 and TRBJ2-2, the full variable domain reads GAGVSQSPSNKVTEKGKDVELRCDPISGHTALYWYRQSLGQGLEFLIYFQGNSAPDKSGLPSDRFSAERTGGSVSTLTIQRTQQEDSAVYLCASSLSGDVILGELFFGEGSRLTVL.

J is TRBJ2-6 and V is TRBV27; 7 positions match TRBD1. CDR3 size: 17 residues. V was clipped by 2 bases and J by 0 bases; unmatched bases: 4. Germline CDR1 and CDR2: MNHEY and SMNVEV (reference sequence). The CDR3 sequence: CASSLRGLSSGANVLTF. In nucleotides, the CDR3 is TGTGCCAGCAGTTTAAGGGGGCTTAGCTCTGGGGCCAACGTCCTGACTTTC.

The chain has TRBV12-3 or TRBV12-4 and TRBJ2-5; D might be TRBD1 or TRBD2, each matching 5 bases. The V and J ends lost 6 bases and 4 bases respectively, with 9 bases between them. The CDR3 is made up of 12 amino acids. The CDR3 DNA is TGTGCCAGCAGAACCGGGGCAGAGACCCAGTACTTC. Its protein is CASRTGAETQYF.

This clonotype came up a few times. With a much larger clone just one base away, this may be a read error. The chain uses TRBV28 and TRBJ1-6; no clear D gene. There are 12 residues in the CDR3. The germline V and J ends were trimmed by 8 bases and 5 bases, with 7 bases remaining between them. Germline CDR1 reads MDHEN; CDR2 reads SYDVKM. In DNA, the CDR3 is TGTGCCAGCGGTATTAATAATTCACCCCTCCACTTT. It codes for CASGINNSPLHF. The full variable domain, in which reference TRBV28 and TRBJ1-6 provide the parts outside the CDR3, is DVKVTQSSRYLVKRTGEKVFLECVQDMDHENMFWYRQDPGLGLRLIYFSYDVKMKEKGDIPEGYSVSREKKERFSLILESASTNQTSMYLCASGINNSPLHFGNGTRLTVT.